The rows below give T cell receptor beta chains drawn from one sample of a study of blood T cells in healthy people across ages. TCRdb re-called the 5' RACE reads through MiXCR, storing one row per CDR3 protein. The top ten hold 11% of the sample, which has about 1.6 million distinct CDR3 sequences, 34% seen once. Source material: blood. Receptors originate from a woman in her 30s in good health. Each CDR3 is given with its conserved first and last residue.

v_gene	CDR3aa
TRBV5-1	CASSLAGPGYEQYF
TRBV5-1	CASSPSGPGVTEAFF
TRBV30	CAWSVGDWGGNEQFF
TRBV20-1	CSAHPASGGAGDTQYF
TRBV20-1	CSGVTGTVNTEAFF
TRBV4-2	CASSQVISDSYEQYF
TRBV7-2	CASSLAWEHYGYTF
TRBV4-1	CASSQRIPSGGSNEQFF
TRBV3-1	CASSQVTAFGTSGRENSYNEQFF
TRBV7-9	CASSLRNERTDTQYF
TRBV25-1	CASSAKTRDLSWPQHF
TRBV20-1	CSVLLASGRAMLYNEQFF
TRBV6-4	CASSPKVSSYNEQFF
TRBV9	CASSPEGARAQYTQYF
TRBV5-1	CASSTQPHNEQFF
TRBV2	CASSSDSMGGQPQHF
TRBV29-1	CSVVGGGIINQPQHF
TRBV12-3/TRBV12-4	CASSLGLKSDTQYF
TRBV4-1	CASSPQGLRGTNEKLFF
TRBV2	CASSPTGGESNYGYTF
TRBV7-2	CASSPQNRYNEQFF
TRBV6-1	CASRPVGQTNQPQHF
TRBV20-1	CSALGRSYNEQFF
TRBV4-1	CASSQGERYTDTRYF
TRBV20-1	CSARVDSGVHGYTF
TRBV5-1	CASSFDRDSSYNEQFF
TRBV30	CAWRGRGNYEQYF
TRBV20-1	CSAALAGTQETQYF
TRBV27	CASRTPTGGLADTQYF
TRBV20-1	CSVGGQNTEAFF
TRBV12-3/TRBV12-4	CASSLIPGQGHYGCTF
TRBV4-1	CASSRSSRGGVGNEQFF
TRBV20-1	CSARDYRAGDNQPQHF
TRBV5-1	CASNYLTDLLSNQPQHF
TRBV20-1	CSARVPGLIYEQYF
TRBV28	CASSPISVLNTEAFF
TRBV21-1	CASISISGRFYEQYF
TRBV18	CASSPEGQTYEQYF
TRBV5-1	CASSFADYNEQFF
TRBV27	CASSFGRAQLAFF
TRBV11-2	CASSLRWVGVHEQFF
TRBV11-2	CASGPVATFFKMEYEQYF
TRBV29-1	CSMQTDRLAKNIQYF
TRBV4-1	CASSQVGAVRKQFF
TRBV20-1	CSVDRDRYRETQYF
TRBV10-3	CAISDSQGTNYGYTF